The clone carrying this T cell receptor (beta chain) has just one count. Its antigen is not known. This entry belongs to a study of cytomegalovirus exposure and HLA in healthy donors. Regarding the study as a whole: A later analysis found first-cohort TCR clusters tended to co-occur in the 90 to 150 validation repertoires.

The CDR3 runs 13 residues. V was trimmed by 3 bases and J by 3 bases, leaving 9 bases between them. CDR1 is SNHLY, CDR2 FYNNEI, per germline. The method was immunoSEQ multiplex PCR; TCRdb's version includes in-frame clones alone and lacks a portion of them. The sample lists 110,000 to 150,000 clones, 94% occurring once. Sequencing input: PBMCs. The source is a man aged 18 to 30 in good health and CMV-seropositive. The rearrangement links TRBV2 to TRBJ2-7; the D is unclear. The CDR3 loop is CASSDFRNYEQYF. In DNA form, the CDR3 reads TGTGCCAGCAGTGACTTCAGAAACTACGAGCAGTACTTC.